This TCR beta chain was sequenced in a study of T-cell reconstitution after alpha-beta-depleted transplantation in children. General study findings and limits: Surviving recipient T cells and intrathymic progenitors accounted for some patients' high TCRbeta diversity at day 60. At one year after transplant, newly produced T cells mostly accounted for T-cell counts and diversity. Several hundred expanded graft clones reportedly supplied alpha-beta T cells about two months after transplant.

Trimming stripped 3 bases from V and 5 bases from J, with 10 bases between. This CDR3 has 13 residues. The V gene's germline CDR1 is ENHRY and CDR2 SYGVKD. Unique molecular identifiers featured in how the TCRbeta library was prepared. TCRdb analysed the PCR reads with MiXCR anew, one entry per CDR3 protein. The repertoire holds 530,000 or so distinct CDR3 sequences, with more than 20% as singletons. Turning to this clonotype: What it binds is not known.

This clonotype originated in a boy in the first two years of life with Wiskott-Aldrich syndrome, due to receive a stem cell transplant. Specimen: PBMCs, collected before TCRalphabeta/CD19-depleted stem cell transplant. This chain joins TRBV10-3 and TRBJ2-5; D perhaps matches TRBD2 (5 bases). CDR3 region: CAISDPAAETQYF. The CDR3 DNA sequence: TGTGCCATCAGTGACCCAGCGGCCGAGACCCAGTACTTC.